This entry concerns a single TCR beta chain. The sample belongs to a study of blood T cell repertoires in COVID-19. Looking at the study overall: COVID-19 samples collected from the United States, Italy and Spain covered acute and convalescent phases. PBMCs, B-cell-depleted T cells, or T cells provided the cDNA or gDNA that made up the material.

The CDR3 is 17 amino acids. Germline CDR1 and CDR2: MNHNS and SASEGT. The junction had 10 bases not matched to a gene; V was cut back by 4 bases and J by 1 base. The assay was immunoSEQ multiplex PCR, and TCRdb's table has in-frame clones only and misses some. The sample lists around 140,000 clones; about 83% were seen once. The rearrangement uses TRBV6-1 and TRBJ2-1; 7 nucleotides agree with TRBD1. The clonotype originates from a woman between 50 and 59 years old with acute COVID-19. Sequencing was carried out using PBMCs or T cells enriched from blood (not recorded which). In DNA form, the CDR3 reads TGTGCCAGCAGTGCACCGCAAGGGGGCTCGTCCTACAATGAGCAGTTCTTC. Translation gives CASSAPQGGSSYNEQFF.